The rows below give T cell receptor beta chains drawn from one sample of a study of beta chain features in type 1 diabetes. Here immunoSEQ multiplex PCR was the method, and the copy in TCRdb shows in-frame clones only, minus some. Of around 300,000 clones listed, 9.5% to 11% are singletons. Specimen: naive CD4+ T cells from blood. These receptors were collected from a woman younger than 45 in good health. Both conserved end residues are part of each CDR3. Not all rows give a size; the values are once, few, many and, for expanded clones, a class.

V	size	J	CDR3
TRBV29-1	many	TRBJ2-4	CSVSGTRGGIQYF
TRBV11-1	few	TRBJ2-1	CASSSGQSYNEQFF
TRBV29-1	few	TRBJ2-1	CSVEVWGGLPEQFF
TRBV9	few	TRBJ2-3	CASSVFGSFTDTQYF
TRBV7-2	NA	TRBJ2-3	CASSLVPPGGSTDTQYF
TRBV30	NA	TRBJ2-5	CAWSSPRYSGRQETQYF
TRBV5-6	NA	TRBJ1-1	CASSLMTGLNTEAFF
TRBV4-1	NA	TRBJ2-7	CASSLVRTSSSEQYF
TRBV2	NA	TRBJ2-3	CASHKGGADTQYF
TRBV18	few	TRBJ1-5	CASSPGQNNQPQHF
TRBV7-9	NA	TRBJ2-1	CASSMTSGSGYEQFF
TRBV18	NA	TRBJ2-1	CASSPSGGPYYNEQFF
TRBV28	NA	TRBJ2-7	CASTLLAGLDEQYF
TRBV4-2	few	TRBJ2-2	CASSHSPGQLSGELFF